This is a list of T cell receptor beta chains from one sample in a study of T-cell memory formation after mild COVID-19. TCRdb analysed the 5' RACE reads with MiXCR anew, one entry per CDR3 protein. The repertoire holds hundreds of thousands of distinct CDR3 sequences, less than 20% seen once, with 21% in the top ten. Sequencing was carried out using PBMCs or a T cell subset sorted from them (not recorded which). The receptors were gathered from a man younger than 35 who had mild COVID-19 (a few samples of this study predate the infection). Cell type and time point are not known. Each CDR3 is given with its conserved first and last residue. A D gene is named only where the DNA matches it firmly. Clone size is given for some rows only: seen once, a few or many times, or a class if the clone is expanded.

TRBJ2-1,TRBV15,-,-,CATKGAGGSYNEQFF,TGTGCCACCAAGGGAGCGGGTGGGTCCTACAATGAGCAGTTCTTC
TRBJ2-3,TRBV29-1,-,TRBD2,CSVGSWSGADTQYF,TGCAGCGTTGGTTCTTGGAGCGGGGCAGATACGCAGTATTTT
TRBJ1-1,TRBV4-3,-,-,CASSAAVNTEAFF,TGCGCCAGCAGCGCGGCGGTAAACACTGAAGCTTTCTTT
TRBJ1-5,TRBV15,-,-,CATSRDGGSNQPQHF,TGTGCCACCAGCAGAGATGGGGGGAGCAATCAGCCCCAGCATTTT
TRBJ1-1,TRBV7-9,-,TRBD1,CASSSVTGLGNTEAFF,TGTGCCAGCAGCTCCGTGACAGGGTTAGGGAACACTGAAGCTTTCTTT
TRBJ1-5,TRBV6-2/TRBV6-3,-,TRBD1,CATSPPRRGLQPQHF,TGTGCCACCTCCCCGCCCCGGAGGGGGCTTCAGCCCCAGCATTTT
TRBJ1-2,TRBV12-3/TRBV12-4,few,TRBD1,CASRSGTGGFYGYTF,TGTGCCAGCAGATCCGGGACAGGCGGATTCTATGGCTACACCTTC
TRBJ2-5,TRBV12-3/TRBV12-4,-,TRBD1,CASSWPGQQETQYF,TGTGCCAGCAGTTGGCCGGGACAGCAAGAGACCCAGTACTTC
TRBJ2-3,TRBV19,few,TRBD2,CASSREGRSTDTQYF,TGTGCCAGTAGTAGGGAGGGACGGTCCACAGATACGCAGTATTTT
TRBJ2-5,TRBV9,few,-,CASSAGPQETQYF,TGTGCCAGCAGCGCGGGACCCCAAGAGACCCAGTACTTC
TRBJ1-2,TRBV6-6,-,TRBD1,CASTTQGRGDGYTF,TGTGCCAGCACCACACAGGGGAGAGGTGACGGCTACACCTTC
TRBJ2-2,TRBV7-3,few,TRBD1,CASGQGASTGELFF,TGTGCCAGCGGACAGGGGGCGAGCACCGGGGAGCTGTTTTTT
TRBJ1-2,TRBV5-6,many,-,CASSILEQIYGYTF,TGTGCCAGCAGCATCCTAGAACAGATCTATGGCTACACCTTC
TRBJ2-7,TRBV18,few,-,CASSPRTDIGYEQYF,TGTGCCAGCTCACCTCGGACAGACATAGGATACGAGCAGTACTTC
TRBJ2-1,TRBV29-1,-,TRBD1,CSVEFGQGNEQFF,TGCAGCGTTGAATTCGGACAGGGTAACGAGCAGTTCTTC
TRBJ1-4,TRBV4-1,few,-,CASSRQGATNEKLFF,TGCGCCAGCAGCCGCCAGGGAGCAACTAATGAAAAACTGTTTTTT
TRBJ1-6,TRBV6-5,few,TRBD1,CASSYSAGGGYSPLHF,TGTGCCAGCAGTTACTCGGCAGGGGGTGGTTATTCACCCCTCCACTTT
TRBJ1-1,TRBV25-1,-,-,CASSGTGGMNTEAFF,TGTGCCAGCAGTGGGACCGGCGGTATGAACACTGAAGCTTTCTTT
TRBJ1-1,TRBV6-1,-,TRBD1,CASSSPSRDRGLHTEAFF,TGTGCCAGCAGTTCACCCTCCCGGGACAGGGGACTTCACACTGAAGCTTTCTTT
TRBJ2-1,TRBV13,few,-,CASSGGPSWMDEQFF,TGTGCCAGCAGCGGAGGACCGAGCTGGATGGATGAGCAGTTCTTC
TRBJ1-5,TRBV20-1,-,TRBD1,CSAQTDRGGQPQHF,TGCAGTGCTCAGACGGACAGGGGCGGGCAGCCCCAGCATTTT
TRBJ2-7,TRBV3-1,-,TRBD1,CASSGQGHEQYF,TGTGCCAGCTCGGGACAGGGGCACGAGCAGTACTTC
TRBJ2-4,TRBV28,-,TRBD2,CASSITGTSGLLIQYF,TGTGCCAGCAGCATAACCGGGACTAGCGGATTACTCATTCAGTACTTC
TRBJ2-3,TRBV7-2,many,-,CASSLGISTDTQYF,TGTGCCAGCAGCTTGGGGATCAGCACAGATACGCAGTATTTT
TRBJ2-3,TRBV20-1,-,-,CSARGWAGDFDTQYF,TGCAGTGCTAGAGGTTGGGCAGGGGATTTCGATACGCAGTATTTT
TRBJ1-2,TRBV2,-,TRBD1,CASSFPTGYYGYTF,TGTGCCAGCAGTTTCCCGACAGGGTACTATGGCTACACCTTC
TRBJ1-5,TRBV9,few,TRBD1,CASSVGTGGIHQPQHF,TGTGCCAGCAGCGTCGGAACAGGGGGGATACATCAGCCCCAGCATTTT
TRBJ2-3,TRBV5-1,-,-,CASSLGTFSGGRDTQYF,TGCGCCAGCAGCTTGGGGACGTTTTCCGGGGGAAGAGATACGCAGTATTTT
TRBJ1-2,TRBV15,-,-,CATSVQGRRYGYTF,TGTGCCACCAGCGTACAGGGCCGACGGTATGGCTACACCTTC
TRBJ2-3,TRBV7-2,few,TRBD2,CASSPDSGGGTDTQYF,TGTGCCAGCAGCCCGGATAGCGGGGGAGGCACAGATACGCAGTATTTT
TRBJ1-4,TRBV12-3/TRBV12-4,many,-,CASREGEKLFF,TGTGCCAGCAGGGAAGGTGAAAAACTGTTTTTT
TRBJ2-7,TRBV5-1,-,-,CASSSSTGPYEQYF,TGCGCCAGCAGCTCCTCGACAGGACCCTACGAGCAGTACTTC
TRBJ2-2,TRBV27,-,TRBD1,CASSYRGSGELFF,TGTGCCAGCAGTTACAGGGGGTCCGGGGAGCTGTTTTTT
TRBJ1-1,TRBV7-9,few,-,CASSLGGPNTEAFF,TGTGCCAGCAGCTTAGGAGGCCCGAACACTGAAGCTTTCTTT
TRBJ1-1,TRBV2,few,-,CASRTGVEAFF,TGTGCCAGCAGGACGGGGGTCGAAGCTTTCTTT
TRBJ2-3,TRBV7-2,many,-,CASSPAMRVADTQYF,TGTGCCAGCAGCCCAGCCATGAGGGTGGCAGATACGCAGTATTTT
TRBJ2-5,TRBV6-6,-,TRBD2,CASSSSGTSNRETQYF,TGTGCCAGCAGTTCATCCGGGACTAGCAACCGTGAGACCCAGTACTTC
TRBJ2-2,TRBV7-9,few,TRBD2,CASSHQRGTNTGELFF,TGTGCCAGCAGCCACCAGCGGGGGACCAACACCGGGGAGCTGTTTTTT
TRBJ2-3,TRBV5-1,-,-,CASSWTPGGPSDTQYF,TGCGCCAGCAGCTGGACCCCCGGGGGGCCATCAGATACGCAGTATTTT
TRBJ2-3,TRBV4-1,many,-,CASSQGQRRTDTQYF,TGCGCCAGCAGCCAAGGTCAGCGACGCACAGATACGCAGTATTTT
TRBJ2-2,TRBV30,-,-,CAWTGANTGELFF,TGTGCCTGGACAGGGGCGAACACCGGGGAGCTGTTTTTT
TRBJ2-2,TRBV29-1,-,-,CSVETPVTGELFF,TGCAGCGTTGAAACACCTGTGACCGGGGAGCTGTTTTTT
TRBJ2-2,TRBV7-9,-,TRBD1,CASSQDRADTGELFF,TGTGCCAGCAGCCAGGACAGGGCGGACACCGGGGAGCTGTTTTTT
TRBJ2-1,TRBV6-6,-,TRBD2,CASSFTSGGGFNEQFF,TGTGCCAGCAGTTTTACTAGCGGGGGAGGTTTTAATGAGCAGTTCTTC
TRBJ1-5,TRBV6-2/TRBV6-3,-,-,CASSYSGAGPSNQPQHF,TGTGCCAGCAGTTACTCGGGGGCCGGACCCTCTAATCAGCCCCAGCATTTT
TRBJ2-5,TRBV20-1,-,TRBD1,CSARTGSLGTQYF,TGCAGTGCCAGGACAGGCTCCCTTGGGACCCAGTACTTC
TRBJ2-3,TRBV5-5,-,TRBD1,CASSEITGADTQYF,TGTGCCAGCAGCGAAATTACAGGGGCAGATACGCAGTATTTT
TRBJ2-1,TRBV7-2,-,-,CASKWGPSNEQFF,TGTGCCAGCAAGTGGGGGCCTTCCAATGAGCAGTTCTTC
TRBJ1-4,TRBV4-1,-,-,CASSQGRGGETNEKLFF,TGCGCCAGCAGCCAGGGGAGGGGTGGGGAGACTAATGAAAAACTGTTTTTT
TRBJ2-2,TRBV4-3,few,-,CASSQEGAGGTGELFF,TGCGCCAGCAGCCAAGAAGGGGCAGGGGGGACCGGGGAGCTGTTTTTT
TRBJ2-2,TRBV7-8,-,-,CASSSPADRLNTGELFF,TGTGCCAGCAGCTCCCCCGCTGACAGGTTGAACACCGGGGAGCTGTTTTTT
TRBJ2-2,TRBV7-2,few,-,CASSSPGSGELFF,TGTGCCAGCAGCTCCCCAGGAAGCGGGGAGCTGTTTTTT
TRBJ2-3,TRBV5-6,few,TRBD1,CASSSTGGFGYF,TGTGCCAGCAGCTCAACAGGGGGTTTTGGGTATTTT
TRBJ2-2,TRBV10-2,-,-,CASRTINTGELFF,TGCGCCAGCAGGACTATAAACACCGGGGAGCTGTTTTTT
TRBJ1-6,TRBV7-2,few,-,CASRFDRINNSPLHF,TGTGCCAGCAGATTCGACAGAATTAATAATTCACCCCTCCACTTT